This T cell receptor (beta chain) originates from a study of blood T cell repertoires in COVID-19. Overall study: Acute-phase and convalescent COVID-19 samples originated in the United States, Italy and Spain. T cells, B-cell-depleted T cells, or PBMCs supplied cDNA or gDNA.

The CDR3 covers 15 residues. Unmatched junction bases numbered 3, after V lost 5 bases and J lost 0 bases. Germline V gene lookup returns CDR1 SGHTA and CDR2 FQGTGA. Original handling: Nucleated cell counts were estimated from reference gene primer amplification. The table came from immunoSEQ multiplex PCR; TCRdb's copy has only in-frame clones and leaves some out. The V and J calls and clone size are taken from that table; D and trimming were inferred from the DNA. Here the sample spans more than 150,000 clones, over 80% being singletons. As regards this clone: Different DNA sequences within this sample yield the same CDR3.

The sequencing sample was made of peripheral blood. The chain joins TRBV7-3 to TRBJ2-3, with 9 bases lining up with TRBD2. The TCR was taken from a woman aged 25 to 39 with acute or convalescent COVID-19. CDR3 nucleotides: TGTGCCAGCAGCCAAGCGGGGGGTAGCACAGATACGCAGTATTTT. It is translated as CASSQAGGSTDTQYF.